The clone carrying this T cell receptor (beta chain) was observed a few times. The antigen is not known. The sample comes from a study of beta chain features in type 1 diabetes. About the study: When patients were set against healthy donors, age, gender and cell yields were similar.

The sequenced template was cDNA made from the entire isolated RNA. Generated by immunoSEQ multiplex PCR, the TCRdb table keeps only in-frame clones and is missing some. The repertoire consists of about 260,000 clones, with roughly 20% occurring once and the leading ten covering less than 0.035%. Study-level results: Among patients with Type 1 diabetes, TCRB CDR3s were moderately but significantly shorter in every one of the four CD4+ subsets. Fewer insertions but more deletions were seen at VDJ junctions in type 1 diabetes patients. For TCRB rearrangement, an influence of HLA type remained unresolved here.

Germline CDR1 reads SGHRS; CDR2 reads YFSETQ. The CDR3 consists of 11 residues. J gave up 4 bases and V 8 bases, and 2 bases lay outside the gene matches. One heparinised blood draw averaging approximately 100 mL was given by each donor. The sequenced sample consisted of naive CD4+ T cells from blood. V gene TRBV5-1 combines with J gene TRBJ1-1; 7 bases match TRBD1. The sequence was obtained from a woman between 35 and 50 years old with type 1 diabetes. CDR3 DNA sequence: TGCGCCAGTTCAGGGGGCACTGAAGCTTTCTTT. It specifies CASSGGTEAFF.